A selection of T cell receptor beta chains follows, all from one sample in a study of OX40 agonist ivuxolimab in advanced cancers. Here immunoSEQ multiplex PCR was the method, and the copy in TCRdb shows in-frame clones only, minus some. The sample records tens of thousands of clones, approximately 83% being singletons. The material sequenced was CD4+ or CD8+ T cells sorted from blood, taken in a trial of the OX40 agonist ivuxolimab. Receptors were obtained from an adult with an advanced solid tumor such as melanoma, head and neck, liver or kidney cancer. Each CDR3 is given with its conserved first and last residue. The D gene is left open where the match is weak. Expanded clones get a size class; other rows say once, few or many, or leave the size out.

d_gene	v_gene	j_gene	abundance	CDR3nt	CDR3aa
TRBD1	TRBV6-6	TRBJ2-7	.	TGTGCCATACAGGGGACCTCCTACGAGCAGTACTTC	CAIQGTSYEQYF
.	TRBV19	TRBJ2-1	.	TGTGCCAGTAGTATTGCTGGAGGGTCCTACAATGAGCAGTTCTTC	CASSIAGGSYNEQFF
.	TRBV7-2	TRBJ2-6	.	TGTGCCAGCAGCCCCGGGGGCCGGTGGATGTCTGGGGCCAACGTCCTGACTTTC	CASSPGGRWMSGANVLTF
.	TRBV13	TRBJ2-7	few	TGTGCCAGCAGCTTCGGCCAGTCGCACCTCGAGTACTTC	CASSFGQSHLEYF
TRBD1	TRBV4-3	TRBJ1-2	.	TGCGCCAGCAGCCCCCTTGGGGCAGGGGGCAGCTACACCTTC	CASSPLGAGGSYTF
.	TRBV15	TRBJ1-2	.	TGTGCCACTTCTCTGGACAGCGAGGACGGCTACACCTTC	CATSLDSEDGYTF
TRBD1	TRBV27	TRBJ1-4	few	TGTGCCAGCAGATTACAGGGGGAGGTTGAAAAACTGTTTTTT	CASRLQGEVEKLFF
.	TRBV6-5	TRBJ2-1	once	TGTGCCAGCACTCTTCAGGGTGGCTCCTACAATGAGCAGTTCTTC	CASTLQGGSYNEQFF
TRBD1	TRBV2	TRBJ2-7	.	TGTGCCAGCAGTGCCGGGACAGGGCCAGCCAGTACGGGGGACGAGCAGTACTTC	CASSAGTGPASTGDEQYF
.	TRBV5-5	TRBJ2-7	.	TGTGCCAGCAGCTTGGACAACAGGTACGAGCAGTACTTC	CASSLDNRYEQYF
.	TRBV5-5	TRBJ1-2	.	TGTGCCAGCAGCCAAGAACTAGGGATCGTTGGCTACACCTTC	CASSQELGIVGYTF
TRBD2	TRBV25-1	TRBJ2-3	.	TGTGCCAGCAGTGAATATCGTCCTAGCGGGGGGGAAGATACGCAGTATTTT	CASSEYRPSGGEDTQYF
.	TRBV19	TRBJ1-3	.	TGTGCCAGTAGTATGCGGGACGGCGGAAACACCATATATTTT	CASSMRDGGNTIYF